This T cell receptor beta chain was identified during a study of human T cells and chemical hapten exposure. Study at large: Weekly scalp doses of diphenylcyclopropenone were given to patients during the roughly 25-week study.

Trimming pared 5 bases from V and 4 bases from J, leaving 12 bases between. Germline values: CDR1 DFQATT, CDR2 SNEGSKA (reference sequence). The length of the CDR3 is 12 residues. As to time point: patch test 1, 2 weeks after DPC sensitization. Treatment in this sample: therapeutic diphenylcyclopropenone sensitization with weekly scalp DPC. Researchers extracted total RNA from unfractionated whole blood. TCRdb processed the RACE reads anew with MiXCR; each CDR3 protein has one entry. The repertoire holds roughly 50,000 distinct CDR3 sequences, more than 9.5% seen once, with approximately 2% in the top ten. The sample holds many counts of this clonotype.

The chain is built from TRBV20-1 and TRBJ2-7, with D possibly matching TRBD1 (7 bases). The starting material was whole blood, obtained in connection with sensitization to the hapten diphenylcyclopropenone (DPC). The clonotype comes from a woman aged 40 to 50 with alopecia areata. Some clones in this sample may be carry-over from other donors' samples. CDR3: CSALQGGYEQYF. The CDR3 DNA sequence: TGCAGTGCTCTTCAGGGGGGTTACGAGCAGTACTTC.